The T cell receptor (beta chain) under discussion was sequenced for a study of shared clonotypes between healthy human individuals. Broader study findings: Represented genetic and exposure-history diversity was restricted by having few donors.

Note on this clone: Its matching antigen is unknown.

A CD45RA-negative memory subset and a CD45RA+ naive subset were separated from the CD4+ cells. It was about 180 ng DNA, around 32,000 T cell genomes, that sorted-subset replicate PCRs used. The assay was immunoSEQ multiplex PCR, and TCRdb's table has in-frame clones only and misses some. Of roughly 2,300,000 clones in the sample, about 90% are singletons; the top ten hold about 0.36%. Between the trimmed V and J ends, which lost 3 bases and 5 bases, there was a span of 20 bases. Germline CDR1 is SGHAT and CDR2 is FQNNGV. The CDR3 totals 16 residues. This receptor was taken from a man in his late teens or twenties in good health. Some clones in this sample may be carry-over from other donors' samples. V gene TRBV11-2 combines with J gene TRBJ2-7; D unresolved. The sequencing sample was made of naive CD4+ T cells from PBMCs. Subset indicated: CD45RA+ positively selected. In DNA form, the CDR3 reads TGTGCCAGCAGCTTGCGGCCGATCCTCATCTTCAACGAGCAGTACTTC. It yields the protein CASSLRPILIFNEQYF.